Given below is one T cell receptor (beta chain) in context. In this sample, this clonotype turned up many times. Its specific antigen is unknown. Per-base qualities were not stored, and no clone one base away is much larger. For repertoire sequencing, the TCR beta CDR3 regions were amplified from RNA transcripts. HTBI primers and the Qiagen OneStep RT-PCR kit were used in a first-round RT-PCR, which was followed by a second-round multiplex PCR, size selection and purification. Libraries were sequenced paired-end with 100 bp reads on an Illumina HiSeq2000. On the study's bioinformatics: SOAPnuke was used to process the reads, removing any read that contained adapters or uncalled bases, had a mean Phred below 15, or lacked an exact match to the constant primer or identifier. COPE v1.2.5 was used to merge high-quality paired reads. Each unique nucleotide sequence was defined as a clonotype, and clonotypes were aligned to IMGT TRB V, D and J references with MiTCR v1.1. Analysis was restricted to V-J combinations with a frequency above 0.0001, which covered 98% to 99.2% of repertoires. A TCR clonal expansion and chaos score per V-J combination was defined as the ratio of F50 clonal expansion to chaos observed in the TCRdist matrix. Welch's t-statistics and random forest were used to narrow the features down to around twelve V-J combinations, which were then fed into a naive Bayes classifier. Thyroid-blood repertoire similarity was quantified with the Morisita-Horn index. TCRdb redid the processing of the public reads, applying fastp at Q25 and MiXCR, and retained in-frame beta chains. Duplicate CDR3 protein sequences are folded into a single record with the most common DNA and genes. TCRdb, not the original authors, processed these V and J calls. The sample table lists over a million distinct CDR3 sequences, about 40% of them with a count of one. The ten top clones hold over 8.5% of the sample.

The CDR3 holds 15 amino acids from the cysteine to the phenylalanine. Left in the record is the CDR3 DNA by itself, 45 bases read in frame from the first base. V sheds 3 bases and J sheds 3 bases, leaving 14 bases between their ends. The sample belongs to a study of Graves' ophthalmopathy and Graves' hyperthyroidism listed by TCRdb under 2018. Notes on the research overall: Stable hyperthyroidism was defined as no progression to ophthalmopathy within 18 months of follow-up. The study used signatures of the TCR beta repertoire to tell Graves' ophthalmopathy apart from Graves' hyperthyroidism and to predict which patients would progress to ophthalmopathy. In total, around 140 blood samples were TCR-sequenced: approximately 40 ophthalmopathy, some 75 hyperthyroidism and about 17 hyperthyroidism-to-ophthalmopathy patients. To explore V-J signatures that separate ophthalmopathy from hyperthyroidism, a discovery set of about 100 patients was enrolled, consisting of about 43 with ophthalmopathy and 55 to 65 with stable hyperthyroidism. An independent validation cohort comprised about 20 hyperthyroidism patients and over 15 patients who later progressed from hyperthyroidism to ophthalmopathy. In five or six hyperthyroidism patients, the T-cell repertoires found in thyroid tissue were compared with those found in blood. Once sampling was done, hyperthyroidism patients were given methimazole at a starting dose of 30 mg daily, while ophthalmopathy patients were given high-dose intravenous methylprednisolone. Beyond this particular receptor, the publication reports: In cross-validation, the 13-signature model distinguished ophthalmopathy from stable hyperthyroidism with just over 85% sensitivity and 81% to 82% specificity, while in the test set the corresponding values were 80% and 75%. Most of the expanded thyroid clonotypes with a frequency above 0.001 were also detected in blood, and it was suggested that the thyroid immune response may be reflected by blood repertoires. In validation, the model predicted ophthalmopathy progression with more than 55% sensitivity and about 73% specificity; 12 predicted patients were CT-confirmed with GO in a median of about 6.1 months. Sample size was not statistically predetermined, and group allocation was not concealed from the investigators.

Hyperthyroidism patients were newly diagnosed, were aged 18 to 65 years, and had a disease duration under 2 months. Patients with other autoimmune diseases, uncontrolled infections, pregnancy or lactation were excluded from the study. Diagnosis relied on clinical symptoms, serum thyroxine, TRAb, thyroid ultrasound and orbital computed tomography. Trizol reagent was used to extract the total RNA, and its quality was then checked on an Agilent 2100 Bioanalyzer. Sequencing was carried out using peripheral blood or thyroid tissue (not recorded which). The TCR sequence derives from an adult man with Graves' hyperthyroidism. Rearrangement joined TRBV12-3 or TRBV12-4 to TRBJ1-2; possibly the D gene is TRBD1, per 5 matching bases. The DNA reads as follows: TGTGCCAGCAGTTTTCCCTGGACAACCGACTATGGCTACACCTTC. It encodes CASSFPWTTDYGYTF.